This TCR beta chain emerged from a study of CD8 T cells in Susac syndrome. Turning to this clonotype: Its antigen is unknown.

A quantity of about 0.5 to 1 ug RNA underwent reverse transcription using random hexamers. The CDR3 of TCR beta was amplified by immunoSEQ multiplex PCR across 54 Vbeta and 13 Jbeta. Using its own MiXCR run on the immunoSEQ multiplex PCR reads, TCRdb lists one record per CDR3 protein. This sample yields around 150,000 distinct CDR3 sequences, of which 94% are seen a single time; approximately 0.25% belongs to the top ten. Sequencing of TCR beta covered CD8+ and CD4+ T cells obtained from blood. The control group consisted of healthy donors matched for age and sex. The CDR3 covers 14 residues. Germline-derived CDR1 and CDR2 are MDHEN and SYDVKM. V gave up 4 bases and J gave up 6 bases; unmatched junction bases: 5. Broader study findings: As the study acknowledged, the number of individuals in its TCR sequencing and HLA analysis was relatively small.

This receptor was taken from a human donor in good health. This chain links TRBV28 with TRBJ1-5; 8 positions agree with TRBD1. What was sequenced was CD8+ T cells from PBMCs. This CDR3 is CASSSRQGFQPQHF. Here the CDR3 DNA reads TGTGCCAGCAGTTCCCGACAGGGGTTTCAGCCCCAGCATTTT.